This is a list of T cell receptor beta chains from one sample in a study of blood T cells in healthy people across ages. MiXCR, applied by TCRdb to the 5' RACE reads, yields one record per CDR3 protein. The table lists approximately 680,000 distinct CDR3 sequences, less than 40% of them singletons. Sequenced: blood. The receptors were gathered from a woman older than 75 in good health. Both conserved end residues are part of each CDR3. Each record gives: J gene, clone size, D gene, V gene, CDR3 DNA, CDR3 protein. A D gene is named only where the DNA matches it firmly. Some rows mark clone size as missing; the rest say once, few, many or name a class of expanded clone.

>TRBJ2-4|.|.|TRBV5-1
TGCGCCAGCAGCTTGGTGGCGGGGACCAAAAACATTCAGTACTTC
CASSLVAGTKNIQYF
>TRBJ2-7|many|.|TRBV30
TGTGCCTGGAGTGGCCGAGCGGACACGTACTCCTACGAGCAGTACTTC
CAWSGRADTYSYEQYF
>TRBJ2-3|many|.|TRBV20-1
TGCAGTGCTAGTTACGGGGGCCCTAGCACAGATACGCAGTATTTT
CSASYGGPSTDTQYF
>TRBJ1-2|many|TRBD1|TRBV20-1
TGCAGTGCTATTGGGACAGATAGAGGCTACACCTTC
CSAIGTDRGYTF
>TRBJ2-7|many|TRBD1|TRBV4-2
TGTGCCAGCAGCCCGATGACAGGGCCCAGCTCCTACGAGCAGTACTTC
CASSPMTGPSSYEQYF
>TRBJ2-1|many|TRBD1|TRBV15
TGTGCCACCAGCAGGGGACAGGGGGCGGATGAGCAGTTCTTC
CATSRGQGADEQFF
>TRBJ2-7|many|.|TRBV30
TGTGCCTGGAGTGCTCCTACAGGGCGAGGCTCTCCGTACTTC
CAWSAPTGRGSPYF
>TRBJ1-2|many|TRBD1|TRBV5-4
TGTGCCAGCAGCGAGACCGGGACAGGCTTCTATGGCTACACCTTC
CASSETGTGFYGYTF
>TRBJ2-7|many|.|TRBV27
TGTGCCAGCAGTTTGGACGGTGACTGGGCCTACGAGCAGTACTTC
CASSLDGDWAYEQYF
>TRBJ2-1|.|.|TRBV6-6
TGTGCCAGCGTATATTCCGGGACGGAATACAATGAGCAGTTCTTC
CASVYSGTEYNEQFF
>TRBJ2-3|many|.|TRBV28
TGTGCCAGCAGTCCCTTTCAGGGAAGCACAGATACGCAGTATTTT
CASSPFQGSTDTQYF
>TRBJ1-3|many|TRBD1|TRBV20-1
TGCAGTGCTGGGGGACAGGGGGCGCCTGGCTCTGGAAACACCATATATTTT
CSAGGQGAPGSGNTIYF
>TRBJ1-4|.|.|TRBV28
TGTGCCAGCAGCCGATCGGGTCCAAATGAAAAACTGTTTTTT
CASSRSGPNEKLFF
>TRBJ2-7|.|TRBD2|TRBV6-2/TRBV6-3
TGTGCCAGCAGTTCCATGACTAGCGGAGTCAACGAGCAGTACTTC
CASSSMTSGVNEQYF
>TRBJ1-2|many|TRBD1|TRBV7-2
TGTGCCAGCAGCCTCGGAGGGACAGGGCTCCTCAACTATGGCTACACCTTC
CASSLGGTGLLNYGYTF
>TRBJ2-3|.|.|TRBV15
TGTGCCACCAGCAGAGTTAGCACAGATACGCAGTATTTT
CATSRVSTDTQYF
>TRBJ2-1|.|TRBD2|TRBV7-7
TGTGCCAGCAGCTTGATTAGCGGGAGTTACAATGAGCAGTTCTTC
CASSLISGSYNEQFF
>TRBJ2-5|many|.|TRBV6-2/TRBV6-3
TGTGCCAGCAGTTACACTCAGCGCCAAGAGACCCAGTACTTC
CASSYTQRQETQYF
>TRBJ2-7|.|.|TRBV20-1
TGCAGAGCTGGAGATCCCGGCAGGACCGGCTACGAGCAGTACTTC
CRAGDPGRTGYEQYF
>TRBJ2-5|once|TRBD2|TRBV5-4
TGTGCCAGCAGCCCGCCTAGCGGGCGCCAAGAGACCCAGTACTTC
CASSPPSGRQETQYF
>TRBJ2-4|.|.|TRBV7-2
TGTGCCAGCAGCGAACTCCAGGGGCGCGGGACGGCCAAAAACATTCAGTACTTC
CASSELQGRGTAKNIQYF
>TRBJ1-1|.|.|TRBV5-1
TGCGCCAGCAGCGACCTACTAGGGGACACTGAAGCTTTCTTT
CASSDLLGDTEAFF
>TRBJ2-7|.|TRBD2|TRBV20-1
TGCAGTGCTAGGGGACTAGCGGGGTCCAACTCCTACAGTGAGCAGTACTTC
CSARGLAGSNSYSEQYF
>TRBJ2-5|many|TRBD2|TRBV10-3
TGTGCCATCAGTGAGACCTCCAGCGGGGGGGGGGAGACCCAGTACTTC
CAISETSSGGGETQYF
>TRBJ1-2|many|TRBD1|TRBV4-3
TGCGCCAGCAGCCAAGATCTCCACCCTCGGACAGGGGGAGGGTATGGCTACACCTTC
CASSQDLHPRTGGGYGYTF
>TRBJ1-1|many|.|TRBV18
TGTGCCAGCTCACCGACGAACAGCCACACTGAAGCTTTCTTT
CASSPTNSHTEAFF
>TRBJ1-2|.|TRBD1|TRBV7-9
TGTGCCAGCAGCTCAGGACTTCTCCACACAGGGGGCAAGAACTATGGCTACACCTTC
CASSSGLLHTGGKNYGYTF
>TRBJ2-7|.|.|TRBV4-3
TGCGCCAGCAGCCGAGTCCAGGGCCAGAGCCCCTACGAGCAGTACTTC
CASSRVQGQSPYEQYF
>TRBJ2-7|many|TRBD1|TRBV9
TGTGCCAGCAGCGTAGCCCAGGGGGCTTACGAGCAGTACTTC
CASSVAQGAYEQYF
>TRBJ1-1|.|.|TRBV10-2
TGCGCCAGCAGTGTGCTAGGGGGGGCGATGAACACTGAAGCTTTCTTT
CASSVLGGAMNTEAFF
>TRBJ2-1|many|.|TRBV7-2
TGTGCCAGCAGCACCGGACGCTATCCCTACAATGAGCAGTTCTTC
CASSTGRYPYNEQFF
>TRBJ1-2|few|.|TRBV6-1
TGTGCCAGCAGTGATTCGGCAGGTGTAATCTATGGCTACACCTTC
CASSDSAGVIYGYTF
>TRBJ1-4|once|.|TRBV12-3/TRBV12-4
TGTGCCGTCGGGCTGCCTGCTAATGAAAAACTGTTTTTT
CAVGLPANEKLFF
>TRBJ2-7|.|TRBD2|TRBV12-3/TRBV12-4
TGTGCCAGCAGCAGCACGGGAGGGCCTTCACACTACGAGCAGTACTTC
CASSSTGGPSHYEQYF
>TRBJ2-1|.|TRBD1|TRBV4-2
TGTGCCAGCAGCCAAGAAATGGGGGACAGTTACAATGAGCAGTTCTTC
CASSQEMGDSYNEQFF
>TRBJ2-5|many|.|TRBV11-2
TGTGCCAGCAGCGAAATGGCAGGGAGAGAGACCCAGTACTTC
CASSEMAGRETQYF
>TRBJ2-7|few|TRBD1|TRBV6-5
TGTGCCAGCAGTATGGACAGGGTCTACGAGCAGTACTTC
CASSMDRVYEQYF
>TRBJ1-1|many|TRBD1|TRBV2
TGTGCCAGCAGTCACCCGGGGACACAGGGGTCTGAAGCTTTCTTT
CASSHPGTQGSEAFF
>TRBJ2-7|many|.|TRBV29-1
TGCAGCGTTGAGACCGGGACCCGCTCTACCTACGAGCAGTACTTC
CSVETGTRSTYEQYF
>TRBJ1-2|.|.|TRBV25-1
TGTGCCAGCAGTGGCTCCTCCACAGGGATGATCTATGGCTACACCTTC
CASSGSSTGMIYGYTF
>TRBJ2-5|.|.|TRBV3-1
TGTGCCAGCAAGAGCACGGCGCGGGAGACCCAGTACTTC
CASKSTARETQYF
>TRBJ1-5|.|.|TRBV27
TGTGCCAGCAGTAGCCGCGGGGGGGCGTACAATCAGCCCCAGCATTTT
CASSSRGGAYNQPQHF
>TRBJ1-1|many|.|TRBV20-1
TGCAGTGCTGGGCCACCGGGGGCTGAAGCTTTCTTT
CSAGPPGAEAFF
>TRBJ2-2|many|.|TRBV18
TGTGCCAGCTCAGTACAGGGAAACACCGGGGAGCTGTTTTTT
CASSVQGNTGELFF
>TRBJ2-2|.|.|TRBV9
TGTGCCAGCAGCGTAGATCCAACGAACACCGGGGAGCTGTTTTTT
CASSVDPTNTGELFF
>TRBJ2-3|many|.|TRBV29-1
TGCAGCGTGAGACCGAACCAGGGGACAGATACGCAGTATTTT
CSVRPNQGTDTQYF
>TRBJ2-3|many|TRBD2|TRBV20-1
TGCGCCCACCTAGCGGGGGGAAATCCTAGCACAGATACGCAGTATTTT
CAHLAGGNPSTDTQYF
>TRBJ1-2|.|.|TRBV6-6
TGTGCCAGCAGTTACAGGGCCCAGGAGGCGGATAACTGTGGCTACACCTTC
CASSYRAQEADNCGYTF
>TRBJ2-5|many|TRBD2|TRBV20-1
TGCAGTGCCCCACTAGCGGGGGTGGAAGAGACCCAGTACTTC
CSAPLAGVEETQYF
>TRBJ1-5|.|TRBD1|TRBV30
TGTGCCTGGAGGCAAACAGGGGCACCGGGCCAGCCCCAGCATTTT
CAWRQTGAPGQPQHF
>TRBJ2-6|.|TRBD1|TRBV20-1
TGCAGTGCTAGTCCGCGGGACAGGGGATCTGGGGCCAACGTCCTGACTTTC
CSASPRDRGSGANVLTF
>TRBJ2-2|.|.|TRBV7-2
TGTGCCAGCAGCCGCGGTGGGGGGCCCACCGGGGAGCTGTTTTTT
CASSRGGGPTGELFF
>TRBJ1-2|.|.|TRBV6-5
TGTGCCAGCTTTGGGGGGGGGGGCTATGGCTACACCTTC
CASFGGGGYGYTF
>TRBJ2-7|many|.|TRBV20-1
TGCAGTGCTTCCCTTGCGGGGGCACTCTACGAGCAGTACTTC
CSASLAGALYEQYF
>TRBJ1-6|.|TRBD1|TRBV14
TGTGCCAGCAGCCACCGGACAGGAAGCAATTCACCCCTCCACTTT
CASSHRTGSNSPLHF
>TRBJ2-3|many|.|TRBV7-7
TGTGCTAGCAGCGAAATGGGGGGGCTCGAGGATACGCAGTATTTT
CASSEMGGLEDTQYF
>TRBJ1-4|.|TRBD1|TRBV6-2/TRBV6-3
TGTGCCAGCAGTTATAAAGCTCCTCGACAGGGGGAGAATGAAAAACTGTTTTTT
CASSYKAPRQGENEKLFF
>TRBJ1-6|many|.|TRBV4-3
TGCGCCAGCAGCCAAGACCTGGGGTGGGATTCACCCCTCCACTTT
CASSQDLGWDSPLHF
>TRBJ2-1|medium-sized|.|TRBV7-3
TGTGCCAGCAGCGGACAGAGATACAATGAGCAGTTCTTC
CASSGQRYNEQFF